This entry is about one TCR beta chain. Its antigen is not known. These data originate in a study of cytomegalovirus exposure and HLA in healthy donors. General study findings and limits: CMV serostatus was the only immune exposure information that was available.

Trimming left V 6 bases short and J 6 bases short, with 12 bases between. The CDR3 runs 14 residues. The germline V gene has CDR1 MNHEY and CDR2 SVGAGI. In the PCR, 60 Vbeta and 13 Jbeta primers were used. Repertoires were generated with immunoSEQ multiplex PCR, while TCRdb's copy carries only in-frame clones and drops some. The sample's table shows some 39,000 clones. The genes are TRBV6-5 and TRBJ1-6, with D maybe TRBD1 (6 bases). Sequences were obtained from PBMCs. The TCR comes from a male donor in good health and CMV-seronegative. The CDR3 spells CASRGARRNSPLHF. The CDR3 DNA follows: TGTGCCAGCAGGGGGGCTCGCCGTAATTCACCCCTCCACTTT.